The 20 T cell receptor beta chains in this list originate from one sample, sequenced in a study of T cell changes during pregnancy in multiple sclerosis. Using immunoSEQ multiplex PCR, the repertoire was profiled, and TCRdb retains in-frame clones only, with some absent. The table shows 90,000 to 100,000 clones, with about 92% occurring only once. The sample in question was peripheral blood, obtained after pregnancy. These receptors were taken from a female donor in good health, enrolled as a control in a pregnancy study.

The V call is TRBV14, the J call TRBJ2-1; 9 bases match TRBD2. V lost 3 bases to trimming and J lost 5 bases; unmatched junction nucleotides: 5. Per germline, CDR1 SGHDN and CDR2 FVKESK. There are 15 residues in the CDR3. CDR3 coding DNA: TGTGCCAGCAGCCAGGGACTAGCAATCCACAATGAGCAGTTCTTC. Protein sequence: CASSQGLAIHNEQFF.

The chain has TRBV27 and TRBJ1-1, with D hard to call. This CDR3 is 13 amino acids long. Deletions cut 7 bases from V and 1 base from J, with 10 bases between. Germline assignment: CDR1 MNHEY and CDR2 SMNVEV (reference sequence). The CDR3 loop reads CASTRVGNTEAFF. The CDR3 coding sequence is TGTGCCAGCACCCGGGTTGGGAACACTGAAGCTTTCTTT.

This clone was observed a single time. This chain connects TRBV6-6 to TRBJ2-7, with 11 nucleotides matching TRBD1. Germline CDR1 MNHNY, CDR2 SVGAGI (reference sequence). Trimming took 7 bases from V and 5 from J; bases not matched to a gene: 4. The CDR3 length is 13 residues. The CDR3, as DNA: TGTGCCAGCATAAGGACAGGGGGCGACGAGCAGTACTTC. Residues: CASIRTGGDEQYF.

The chain uses TRBV11-3 and TRBJ2-3; 9 bases align to TRBD1. The V gene's germline CDR1 is SGHNT and CDR2 YENEEA. This CDR3 has 15 residues. V was pared by 5 bases and J by 6 bases, with 9 bases of the junction left unmatched. The CDR3 DNA reads as TGTGCCAGCAGCCGGATGGGGACAGGGATGGATACGCAGTATTTT. Its translation: CASSRMGTGMDTQYF.

The chain recombines TRBV2 with TRBJ1-2; TRBD1 is a possible D gene (6 bases). V was pared by 6 bases and J by 5 bases, with 13 bases between. This CDR3 region has 13 residues. The V gene's germline CDR1 is SNHLY and CDR2 FYNNEI. The CDR3, as DNA: TGTGCCAGCAGCTTAACAGGGAATTATGGCTACACCTTC. Translating it yields CASSLTGNYGYTF.

This clone was detected once. The chain uses TRBV7-9 and TRBJ2-7, with a possible D match to TRBD1 (6 bases). There are 15 residues in the CDR3. Germline V gene data show CDR1 as SEHNR and CDR2 as FQNEAQ (reference sequence). Trimming pared 5 bases from V and 7 bases from J, leaving 21 bases between. CDR3 residues: CASSPPQGNPWEQYF. CDR3 in DNA: TGTGCCAGCAGCCCCCCCCAGGGGAACCCTTGGGAGCAGTACTTC.

The genes are TRBV7-5 and TRBJ1-2; TRBD1 reflects the table's D call only, with no check against the DNA. TRBV7-5 is noted as a pseudogene. The CDR3 extends over 16 amino acids. CDR3 sequence (DNA): TGTGCCAGAAGCTTTGTGTTGGGACAGGGCAGCGATGGCTACACCTTC. It specifies CARSFVLGQGSDGYTF.

This clone has only one observation. The chain joins TRBV7-3 to TRBJ2-1; D is uncertain. The CDR3 covers 16 residues. Germline values: CDR1 SGHTA, CDR2 FQGTGA. Trimming cost V 1 base and J 0 bases, with 10 bases left between them. CDR3 nucleotide sequence: TGTGCCAGCAGCTTAAAACTTCCCTACTCCTACAATGAGCAGTTCTTC. Its translation: CASSLKLPYSYNEQFF.

The CDR3 coding sequence is TGTGCCAGCTCACCCTCCGGACCGCGAACTATTTGGGAGCAGTACTTC. Encoded protein: CASSPSGPRTIWEQYF. V and J are TRBV18 and TRBJ2-5; TRBD2 is a possible D gene (5 bases). Trimming stripped 3 bases from V and 11 bases from J, with 25 bases between. The germline gives CDR1 KGHSH, CDR2 LQKENI. The CDR3 spans 16 residues.

V gene TRBV19 combines with J gene TRBJ2-3, with D possibly matching TRBD2 (7 bases). The ends were cut back, 3 bases at V and 1 base at J, with 14 bases in the middle. CDR3 length: 16 amino acids. Germline CDR1 reads LNHDA; CDR2 reads SQIVND (reference sequence). The CDR3 DNA reads TGTGCCAGTAGTATGGGGGGGGGACACCGCACAGATACGCAGTATTTT. Residues: CASSMGGGHRTDTQYF.

The chain links TRBV7-2 to TRBJ2-7; TRBD1 matches at 8 bases. The CDR3 has 13 amino acids. Germline CDR1 reads SGHTA; CDR2 reads FQGNSA. V dropped 5 bases and J dropped 2; count of bases not matched to a gene: 2. Written as DNA, the CDR3 is TGTGCCAGCAGCCGGGACAGGACCTACGAGCAGTACTTC. As protein: CASSRDRTYEQYF.

The chain employs TRBV25-1 and TRBJ1-1; D is perhaps TRBD1 (6 bases). CDR1 is MGHDK and CDR2 is SYGVNS in the germline V gene. CDR3 length equals 13 residues. Trimming took off 7 bases at V and 0 bases at J, with 9 bases between the two ends. The CDR3 reads CASTGVMNTEAFF. CDR3 bases: TGTGCCAGCACAGGGGTTATGAACACTGAAGCTTTCTTT.

Here the CDR3 reads CASSLSIGGNTEAFF. In nucleotides, the CDR3 is TGTGCCAGCAGTTTATCTATAGGGGGGAACACTGAAGCTTTCTTT. This chain uses TRBV27 with TRBJ1-1; possible D gene TRBD1, 6 bases. The V end was cut by 0 bases, the J end by 1 base, with 9 bases between. CDR3 length: 15 residues. Germline V CDR1 and CDR2: MNHEY, SMNVEV (reference sequence).

V usage is TRBV6-1 and J usage is TRBJ2-1, with 12 bases aligning to TRBD2. This CDR3 has 15 amino acids. Germline V lookup: CDR1 MNHNS, CDR2 SASEGT. After removal of 6 bases from V and 4 bases from J, the junction contained 4 bases not matched to a gene. CDR3 sequence (DNA): TGTGCCAGCAGGACCGGGACTAGCGGGTACAATGAGCAGTTCTTC. Encoded protein: CASRTGTSGYNEQFF.

J is TRBJ2-3 and V is TRBV29-1; weak D call: TRBD1 (5 bases). CDR3 length equals 11 residues. Per germline, CDR1 SQVTM and CDR2 ANQGSEA. The V end lost 7 bases, the J end lost 4 bases, and 9 bases lay between the germline ends. The CDR3 here is CSGRGADTQYF. CDR3 nucleotide sequence: TGCAGCGGTAGGGGCGCAGATACGCAGTATTTT.

The V call is TRBV7-9, the J call TRBJ2-7, with 7 bases identical to TRBD2. Looked up from germline, CDR1 is SEHNR and CDR2 is FQNEAQ (reference sequence). J lost 2 bases, V lost 5 bases, and 3 bases had no gene match. The CDR3 consists of 13 residues. The CDR3 reads CASSGLVTYEQYF. CDR3 coding DNA: TGTGCCAGCAGCGGACTAGTAACCTACGAGCAGTACTTC.

CDR3 nucleotides: TGCGCCAGCAGCCCTTCCGGACTAGCGGGAGGATCCCTCTCCTACAATGAGCAGTTCTTC. Translating it yields CASSPSGLAGGSLSYNEQFF. The chain links TRBV4-1 to TRBJ2-1; 14 bases are shared with TRBD2. The CDR3 covers 20 residues. Trimming at V came to 4 bases and at J to 0 bases, leaving 11 bases not matched to a gene. Germline V CDR1 and CDR2: MGHRA, YSYEKL.

This clone was counted a single time. Written as DNA, the CDR3 is TGTGCCAGCAGCCCTCCGGGGCGGGGAGAAAACGAGCAGTACTTC. Protein sequence: CASSPPGRGENEQYF. V usage is TRBV7-9 and J usage is TRBJ2-7; maybe TRBD2 (6 bases). V was trimmed by 5 bases and J by 5 bases, leaving 19 bases between them. Germline V gene sequence: CDR1 SEHNR, CDR2 FQNEAQ (reference sequence). The CDR3 runs to 15 residues.

This clone occurred once. The V and J genes are TRBV9 and TRBJ2-1, with TRBD2 matching 7 bases. Per the germline V gene, CDR1 is SGDLS and CDR2 is YYNGEE. The CDR3 extends over 15 amino acids. Trimming at V came to 4 bases and at J to 4 bases, leaving 8 bases not matched to a gene. CDR3 protein: CASSKTAGSYNEQFF. CDR3 nucleotide sequence: TGTGCCAGCAGCAAAACAGCGGGAAGTTACAATGAGCAGTTCTTC.

The chain couples TRBV14 to TRBJ2-7; no reliable D call. The length of the CDR3 is 13 residues. In germline, CDR1 is SGHDN, CDR2 FVKESK. V was clipped by 2 bases and J by 3 bases, with 8 bases between them. The CDR3 here is CASSQLPYYEQYF. CDR3 DNA: TGTGCCAGCAGCCAACTGCCCTACTACGAGCAGTACTTC. Looking up the rest from reference TRBV14 and TRBJ2-7 gives the full variable domain: EAGVTQFPSHSVIEKGQTVTLRCDPISGHDNLYWYRRVMGKEIKFLLHFVKESKQDESGMPNNRFLAERTGGTYSTLKVQPAELEDSGVYFCASSQLPYYEQYFGPGTRLTVT.